This TCR beta chain was recorded in a study of patients and donors after allogeneic stem cell transplantation. The germline CDR1 and CDR2 sequences are SGHTS and YDEGEE. Deletions cut 0 bases from V and 2 bases from J, with 14 bases between. This CDR3 has 16 amino acids. Each CDR3 protein is one row after TCRdb ran MiXCR on the RT-PCR reads. The table records more than 150,000 distinct CDR3 sequences, less than 45% of them present only once. The chain uses TRBV5-8 and TRBJ1-2; D unclear. The sequence came from a human donor who was either an allogeneic HSCT recipient or a stem cell or donor lymphocyte infusion donor (not recorded which). It is not recorded whose cells these are; they may come from a transplant donor. The specimen was blood, either unsorted or a sorted T cell fraction (not recorded which). DNA for the CDR3: TGTGCCAGCAGCTTGGAGGCGGGCCCTGGAAACTATGGCTACACCTTC. This codes for CASSLEAGPGNYGYTF.